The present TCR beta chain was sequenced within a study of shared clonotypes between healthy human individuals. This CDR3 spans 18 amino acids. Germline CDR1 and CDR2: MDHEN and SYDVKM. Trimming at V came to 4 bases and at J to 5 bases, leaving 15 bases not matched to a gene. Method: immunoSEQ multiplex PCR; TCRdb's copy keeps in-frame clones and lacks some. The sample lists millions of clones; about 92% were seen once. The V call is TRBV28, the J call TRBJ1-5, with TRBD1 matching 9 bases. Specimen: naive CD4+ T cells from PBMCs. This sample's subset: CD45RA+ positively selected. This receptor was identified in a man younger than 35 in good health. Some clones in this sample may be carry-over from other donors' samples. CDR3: CASSSPGTGKLVDQPQHF. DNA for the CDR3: TGTGCCAGCAGTTCGCCGGGGACAGGGAAGTTGGTCGATCAGCCCCAGCATTTT.